This T cell receptor (beta chain) derives from a study of T cells in Graves' hyperthyroidism and ophthalmopathy. Study information: Blood was drawn when the patient was first diagnosed and still untreated.

V gave up 5 bases and J gave up 0 bases, with 11 bases separating them. The CDR3 is made up of 16 amino acids. Looked up from germline, CDR1 is MGHDK and CDR2 is SYGVNS. There are many counts of this clonotype. Its cognate antigen is unknown. General study points: The majority of expanded thyroid clonotypes above 0.001 also appeared in blood.

Preceding any ophthalmopathy symptoms, the blood sample dates from first hyperthyroidism diagnosis. Fresh peripheral blood, around 10 ml, yielded the PBMCs. The CDR3 regions of TCR beta were amplified from RNA transcripts. The HTBI primer set was used in a first-round RT-PCR of the TCR CDR3. TCRdb analysed the multiplex PCR reads with MiXCR anew, one entry per CDR3 protein. The table records under 300,000 distinct CDR3 sequences, more than 12% of them present only once. This chain uses TRBV25-1 with TRBJ1-6; tentatively, D is TRBD1 (5 bases). Material for sequencing was blood. The sequence derives from a woman in her thirties or forties with Graves' hyperthyroidism that later progressed to Graves' ophthalmopathy. CDR3 loop: CASSPEGSSYNSPLHF. DNA for the CDR3: TGTGCCAGCAGTCCAGAGGGGAGCTCCTATAATTCACCCCTCCACTTT.